This T cell receptor beta chain was identified during a study of blood T cell repertoires in COVID-19. Turning to the study itself: Acute and convalescent COVID-19 specimens originated in the United States, Italy and Spain. PBMCs, B-cell-depleted T cells, or T cells were the source of the cDNA or gDNA that made up the material.

Original analysis: Using reference gene primer amplification, nucleated cell counts were estimated. Sequenced by immunoSEQ multiplex PCR; TCRdb stores in-frame clones only, minus some. V, J and clone size were drawn from that table, and D and trimming were deduced from the DNA. The sample lists 150,000 to 200,000 clones; 80% were seen once. Cohorts were based on clinical histories the participants reported. Sequencing was carried out using PBMCs or T cells enriched from blood (not recorded which). The origin of this receptor is a man aged 35-49 years who had recovered from COVID-19.

The CDR3 bases are TGTGCCAGTAGTTTCCAGGGGGCTGGTGGAAACACCATATATTTT. It encodes CASSFQGAGGNTIYF. V gene TRBV19 combines with J gene TRBJ1-3; 8 positions match TRBD1. This CDR3 region has 15 residues. CDR1 and CDR2 (germline): LNHDA, SQIVND (reference sequence). Trimming cost V 5 bases and J 3 bases; bases outside gene matches: 6.